This entry lists 9 T cell receptor beta chains sequenced from one sample in a study of blood T cell repertoires in COVID-19. Only in-frame clones appear in the TCRdb table, and some are missing; sequencing was by immunoSEQ multiplex PCR. The table lists hundreds of thousands of clones, roughly 83% of them singletons. Sequencing was performed on peripheral blood. These receptors were obtained from a man aged 40-50 years with acute or convalescent COVID-19.

The chain recombines TRBV5-1 with TRBJ2-3, with D maybe TRBD2 (6 bases). V lost 0 bases and J 1 base, leaving 12 bases between the germline ends. CDR1 SGHRS and CDR2 YFSETQ come from the germline V gene. The CDR3 is 16 residues long. CDR3 sequence (DNA): TGCGCCAGCAGCTTGGCGGGGGACCTGCGCACAGATACGCAGTATTTT. This codes for CASSLAGDLRTDTQYF.

The chain employs TRBV30 and TRBJ2-7; D is possibly TRBD1 (6 bases). The V gene lost 2 bases and the J gene lost 6 bases, with 11 bases spanning the gap. This CDR3 comprises 12 residues. Germline V gene lookup returns CDR1 GTSNPN and CDR2 SVGIG (reference sequence). CDR3 sequence: CAWSLGRGEQYF. The CDR3 bases are TGTGCCTGGAGTTTGGGCAGGGGCGAGCAGTACTTC.

To note about this clone: The germline gene is not matched at one end of the junction; a read error may be the cause. This rearrangement joins TRBV19 to TRBJ2-7, with 7 positions matching TRBD2. Germline CDR1 LNHDA, CDR2 SQIVND (reference sequence). The CDR3 covers 14 residues. The CDR3 reads CASSIDGRSSEQYF. The CDR3 coding sequence is TGTGCCAGTAGTATTGACGGGAGGTCCTCCGAGCAGTACTTC.

This clone was counted a single time. The rearrangement links TRBV13 to TRBJ2-4, with TRBD1 matching 7 bases. The V gene's germline CDR1 is PRHDT and CDR2 FYEKMQ (reference sequence). CDR3 length: 14 amino acids. J lost 8 bases, V lost 5 bases, and 9 bases had no gene match. The CDR3 sequence is CASSAGQDEDIQYF. As DNA, the CDR3 is TGTGCCAGCAGCGCCGGACAGGACGAGGACATTCAGTACTTC.

This clone occurred a few times. The chain combines TRBV28 with TRBJ1-5; 10 bases are a match to TRBD1. Germline CDR1 reads MDHEN; CDR2 reads SYDVKM. Germline trimming cut 4 bases from V and 11 bases from J; bases unmatched to any gene: 14. This CDR3 has 16 amino acids. The CDR3 DNA reads TGTGCCAGCAGTTCCCCGACAGGGGGCCAAGGGGGGGCCCAGCATTTT. Its translation: CASSSPTGGQGGAQHF.

Only one count was recorded for this clone. V usage is TRBV6-6 and J usage is TRBJ1-5; D not certain. There are 13 residues in the CDR3. CDR1 MNHNY and CDR2 SVGAGI come from the germline V gene (reference sequence). Trimming shortened V by 0 bases and J by 5 bases, and 5 bases separated the two germline ends. The CDR3 DNA sequence: TGTGCCAGCAGTTACTCCCGGGATCAGCCCCAGCATTTT. Its protein is CASSYSRDQPQHF.

This chain joins TRBV30 and TRBJ2-3; 7 bases are shared with TRBD2. CDR3 length: 14 residues. The germline V gene has CDR1 GTSNPN and CDR2 SVGIG (reference sequence). The trim removed 5 bases at V and 3 bases at J, leaving 8 bases unmatched. The CDR3 here is CAWGGSGSTDTQYF. The CDR3 bases are TGTGCCTGGGGGGGTAGCGGGTCTACAGATACGCAGTATTTT.

This rearrangement joins TRBV21-1 to TRBJ2-1; TRBD2, the table's D call, lacks a check against the DNA. TRBV21-1 represents a pseudogene. This CDR3 region has 16 residues. The CDR3 region is CASSKERLGPYNEQFF. The CDR3 DNA reads as TGTGCCAGCAGCAAAGAAAGACTAGGCCCCTACAATGAGCAGTTCTTC.

This chain's CDR3 is CASSDLQENYGYTF. The CDR3 nucleotides read TGTGCCAGCAGTGATCTACAGGAGAACTATGGCTACACCTTC. V gene TRBV25-1 combines with J gene TRBJ1-2; perhaps TRBD1 as D (5 bases). Per germline, CDR1 MGHDK and CDR2 SYGVNS. V was clipped by 3 bases and J by 2 bases, with 10 bases between them. CDR3 length: 14 amino acids.